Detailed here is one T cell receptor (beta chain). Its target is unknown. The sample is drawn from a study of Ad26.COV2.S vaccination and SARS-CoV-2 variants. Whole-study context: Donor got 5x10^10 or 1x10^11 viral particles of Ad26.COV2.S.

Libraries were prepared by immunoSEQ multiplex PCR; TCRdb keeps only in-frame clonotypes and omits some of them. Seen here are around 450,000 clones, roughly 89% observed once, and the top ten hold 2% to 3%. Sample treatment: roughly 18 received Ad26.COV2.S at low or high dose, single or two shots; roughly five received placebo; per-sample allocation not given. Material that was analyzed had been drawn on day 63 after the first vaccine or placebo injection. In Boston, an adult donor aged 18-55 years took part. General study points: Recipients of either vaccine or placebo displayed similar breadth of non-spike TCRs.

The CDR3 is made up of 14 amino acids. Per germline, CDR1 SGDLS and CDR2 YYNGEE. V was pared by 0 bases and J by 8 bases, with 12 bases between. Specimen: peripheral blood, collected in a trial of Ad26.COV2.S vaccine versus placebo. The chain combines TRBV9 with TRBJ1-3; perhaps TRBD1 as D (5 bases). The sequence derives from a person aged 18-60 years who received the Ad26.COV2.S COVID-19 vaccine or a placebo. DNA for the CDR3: TGTGCCAGCAGCGTAGAGGGGCAGGGAGACACCATATATTTT. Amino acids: CASSVEGQGDTIYF.